This T cell receptor (beta chain) derives from a study of blood T cell repertoires in COVID-19. Study at large: Nucleic acid was either cDNA or gDNA, and it came from T cells, B-cell-depleted T cells, or PBMCs.

In assigning cohorts, the study relied on participant-reported clinical history. Before being deemed recovered, Cohort 3 donors had two negative PCRs, clearance, or symptom resolution. This clone was counted a few times. V was pared by 3 bases and J by 4 bases, with 8 bases of the junction left unmatched. The germline CDR1 and CDR2 sequences are DFQATT and SNEGSKA (reference sequence). The CDR3 spans 14 residues. Study processing details: Estimation of nucleated cell counts was performed using reference gene primer amplification. Only in-frame clones appear in the TCRdb table, and some are missing; sequencing was by immunoSEQ multiplex PCR. V and J calls and clone size follow that table, whereas D and trimming were derived from the DNA. The sample includes just over 300,000 clones, 86% of them seen just once.

The specimen was PBMCs or T cells enriched from blood (not recorded which). The chain has TRBV20-1 and TRBJ2-7; TRBD1 aligns across 8 bases. The sequence was obtained from a man aged 25-45 years who had recovered from COVID-19. CDR3 region: CSASVRGRFYEQYF. CDR3 DNA sequence: TGCAGTGCTAGTGTCAGGGGGCGCTTTTACGAGCAGTACTTC.